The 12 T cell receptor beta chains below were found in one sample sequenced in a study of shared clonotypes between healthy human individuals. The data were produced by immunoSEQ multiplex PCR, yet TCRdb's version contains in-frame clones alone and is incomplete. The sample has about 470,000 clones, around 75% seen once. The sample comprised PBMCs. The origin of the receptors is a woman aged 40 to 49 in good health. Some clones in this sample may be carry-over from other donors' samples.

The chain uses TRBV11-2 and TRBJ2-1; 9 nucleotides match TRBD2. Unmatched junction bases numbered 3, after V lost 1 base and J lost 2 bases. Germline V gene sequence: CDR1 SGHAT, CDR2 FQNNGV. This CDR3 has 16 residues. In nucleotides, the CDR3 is TGTGCCAGCAGCTTAGGTGGACTAGCGACCTACAATGAGCAGTTCTTC. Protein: CASSLGGLATYNEQFF.

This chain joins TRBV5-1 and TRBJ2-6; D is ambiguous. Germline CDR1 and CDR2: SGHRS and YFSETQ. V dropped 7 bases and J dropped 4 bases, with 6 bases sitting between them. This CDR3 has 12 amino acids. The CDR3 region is CASGEGANVLTF. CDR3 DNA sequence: TGCGCCAGCGGCGAGGGGGCCAACGTCCTGACTTTC.

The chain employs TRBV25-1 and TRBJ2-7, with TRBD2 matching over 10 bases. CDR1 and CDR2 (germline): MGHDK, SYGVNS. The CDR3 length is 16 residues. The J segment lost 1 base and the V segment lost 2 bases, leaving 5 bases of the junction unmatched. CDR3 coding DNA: TGTGCCAGCAGTGAAACTAGCGGGACCCCTTCCTACGAGCAGTACTTC. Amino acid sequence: CASSETSGTPSYEQYF.

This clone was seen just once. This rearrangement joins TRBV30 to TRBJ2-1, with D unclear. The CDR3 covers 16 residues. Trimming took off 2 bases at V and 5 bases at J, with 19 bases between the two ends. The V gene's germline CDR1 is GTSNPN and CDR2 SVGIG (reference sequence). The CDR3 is CAWSTSRAEPNNEQFF. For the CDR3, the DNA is TGTGCCTGGAGTACCTCAAGGGCGGAGCCGAACAATGAGCAGTTCTTC.

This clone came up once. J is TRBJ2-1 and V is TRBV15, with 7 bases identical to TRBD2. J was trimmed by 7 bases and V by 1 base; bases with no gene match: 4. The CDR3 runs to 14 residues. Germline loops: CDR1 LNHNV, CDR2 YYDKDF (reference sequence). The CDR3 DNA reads TGTGCCACCAGCAGAGGAGGGAGGGGTAATGAGCAGTTCTTC. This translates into CATSRGGRGNEQFF.

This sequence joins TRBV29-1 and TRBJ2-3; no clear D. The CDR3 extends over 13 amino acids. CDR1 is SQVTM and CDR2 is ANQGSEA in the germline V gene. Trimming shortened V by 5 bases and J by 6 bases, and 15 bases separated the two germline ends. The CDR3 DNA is TGCAGCGTTCTAGACCCTTTCGCGGATACGCAGTATTTT. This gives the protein CSVLDPFADTQYF.

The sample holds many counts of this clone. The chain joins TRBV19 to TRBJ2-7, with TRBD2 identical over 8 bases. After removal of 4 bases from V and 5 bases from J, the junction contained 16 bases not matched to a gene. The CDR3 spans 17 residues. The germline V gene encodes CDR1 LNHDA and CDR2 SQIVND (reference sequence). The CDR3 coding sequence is TGTGCCAGTAGTAAAACACCCGGGACTAGTTGGGGACACGAGCAGTACTTC. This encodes CASSKTPGTSWGHEQYF. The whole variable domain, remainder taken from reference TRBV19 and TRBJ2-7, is DGGITQSPKYLFRKEGQNVTLSCEQNLNHDAMYWYRQDPGQGLRLIYYSQIVNDFQKGDIAEGYSVSREKKESFPLTVTSAQKNPTAFYLCASSKTPGTSWGHEQYFGPGTRLTVT.

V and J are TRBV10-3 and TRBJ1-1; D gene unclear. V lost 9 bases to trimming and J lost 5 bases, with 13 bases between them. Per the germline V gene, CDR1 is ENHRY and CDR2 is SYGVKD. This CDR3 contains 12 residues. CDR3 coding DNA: TGTGCCATGAGGACCCAAGGGACTGAAGCTTTCTTT. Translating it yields CAMRTQGTEAFF.

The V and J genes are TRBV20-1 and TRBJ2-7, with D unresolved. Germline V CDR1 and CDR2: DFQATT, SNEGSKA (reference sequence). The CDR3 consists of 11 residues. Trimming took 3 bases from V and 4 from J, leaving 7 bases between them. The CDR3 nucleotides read TGCAGTGCTAGCGCCACGTACGAGCAGTACTTC. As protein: CSASATYEQYF.

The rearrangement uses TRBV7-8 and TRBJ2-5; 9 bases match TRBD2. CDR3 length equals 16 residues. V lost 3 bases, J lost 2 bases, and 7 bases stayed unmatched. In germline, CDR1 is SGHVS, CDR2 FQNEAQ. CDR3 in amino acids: CASSFGSGSGQETQYF. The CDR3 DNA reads TGTGCCAGCAGCTTCGGTAGCGGGAGTGGTCAAGAGACCCAGTACTTC.

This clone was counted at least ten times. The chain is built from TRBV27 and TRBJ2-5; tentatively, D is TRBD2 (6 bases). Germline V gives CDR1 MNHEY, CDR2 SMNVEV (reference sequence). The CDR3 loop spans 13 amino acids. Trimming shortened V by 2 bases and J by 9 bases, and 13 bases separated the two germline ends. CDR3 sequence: CASSLRPPGAQYF. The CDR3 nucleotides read TGTGCCAGCAGTTTACGGCCCCCGGGGGCCCAGTACTTC.

CDR3 region: CASSFSAQQYF. The CDR3 DNA reads as TGTGCCAGCAGTTTTTCAGCCCAGCAGTACTTC. The genes are TRBV28 and TRBJ2-7; no clear D gene. The germline CDR1 and CDR2 sequences are MDHEN and SYDVKM. Trimming shortened V by 3 bases and J by 8 bases, and 8 bases separated the two germline ends. CDR3 length: 11 residues.